This entry is about one T cell receptor beta chain. It lacks a known antigen. No per-base quality is available; no much larger clone lies one base away. The immunoSEQ hsTCRbeta Kit was used to sequence TCR beta CDR3 regions from DNA. From the authors' description of their analysis: TCR sequencing data were analysed with the ImmunoSEQ Analyzer. T cell clonality was defined as 1 minus Pielou's evenness, as computed on productive rearrangements. To measure T cell diversity, the inverse Simpson index was applied to productive templates. T cell density was defined as TCR beta template counts normalized to usable DNA, with usable DNA estimated by amplifying and sequencing housekeeping genes. Two-sided Kruskal-Wallis tests were used to compare TCR metrics across histologic stages. In TCRdb, the immuneACCESS table is reduced to in-frame sequences with V and J assigned. These tables do not hold every clone; where another copy was compared, an unresolved V gene accounts for under half, and the others remain unexplained. From that table come the V and J calls and clone size; the DNA was used to work out D and trimming. This sample comprises some 4,500 clones, around 85% of them detected only once. The ten largest clonotypes hold under 8% of the sample.

The sample comes from a study of immune evolution from preneoplasia to lung adenocarcinoma (dated by TCRdb to the early 2020s). In terms of the full investigation: HLA loss of heterozygosity was observed in approximately 7%, 15% and 30% of AIS, MIA and ADC lesions, respectively, and was not observed in any AAH lesions. The study used immune gene expression, TCR sequencing and multiplex immunofluorescence to profile the immune contexture of lung adenocarcinoma precursors and invasive adenocarcinoma. Resected precursor lesions (AAH, AIS, MIA) and invasive adenocarcinomas were each compared against paired morphologically normal lung tissue. The sample size depended on which specimens were available, not on a prior power calculation. The immune data were combined with whole exome sequencing and methylation data from the same cohort of nodules. The overall cohort comprised approximately 53 patients with pulmonary nodules who underwent surgical resection. TCR sequencing data were obtained from about 50 patients. The study reported that under 120 samples were used for TCR sequencing. POLYSOLVER was used to infer class I HLA alleles from exome data, and LOHHLA was used to detect allele-specific HLA loss. What the authors observed across the whole study: The findings reflected association rather than direct causation, and larger cohorts with long-term follow-up and longitudinal biopsies were considered necessary. Normal lung had the highest top T cell clone frequencies, and these frequencies appeared to fall progressively from AAH through AIS, MIA and invasive adenocarcinoma. All patients were from Japan and China, so applicability to Western populations was uncertain. The highest T cell clonality was observed in KRAS-mutant nodules compared with EGFR-mutant or double wild-type lesions. Normal lung showed the highest clonality, whereas later-stage lesions appeared to have higher T cell density and diversity but lower clonality.

Looking up the germline V gene yields CDR1 MNHNS and CDR2 SASEGT. The junction carries 9 bases between V and J, which are trimmed by 3 bases and 1 base respectively. The CDR3 holds 14 amino acids from the cysteine to the phenylalanine. The DNA shown is the 42-base CDR3, in frame from base 1. Patients underwent resection in Japan or China between the mid-2010s and the late 2010s. Two lung cancer pathologists independently reviewed H&E slides to confirm the histologic diagnosis of every case. Macro-dissection after pathologic assessment enriched premalignant or tumor cells for nucleic acid extraction. DNA was isolated from FFPE tissue using the AllPrep DNA/RNA FFPE Kit.

The rearranged segments are TRBV6-1 and TRBJ1-1, with the identity of the D gene unclear. The sample taken for sequencing was FFPE minimally invasive lung adenocarcinoma tissue. The cell subset or site label corresponds to: micro-invasive lung adenocarcinoma (MIA). This TCR derives from a person aged 50-70 years with lung adenocarcinoma. The nucleotides read TGTGCCAGCAGTGACTTACGGGGGAACACTGAAGCTTTCTTT. The resulting protein is CASSDLRGNTEAFF.